This T cell receptor (beta chain) was captured by sequencing in a study of blood T cell repertoires in COVID-19. On the study more broadly: The United States, Italy and Spain provided the acute and convalescent COVID-19 samples. T cells, B-cell-depleted T cells, or PBMCs supplied cDNA or gDNA.

With 0 bases clipped from V and 1 base from J, the junction kept 4 bases outside the gene matches. Germline CDR1 reads WSHSY; CDR2 reads SAAADI. There are 16 residues in the CDR3. This clone occurred once. Methods used by the authors: Quantification of nucleated cells was approximated via reference gene primer amplification. Assay: immunoSEQ multiplex PCR; the TCRdb copy retains only in-frame clones and omits some. V, J and clone size were drawn from that table, and D and trimming were deduced from the DNA. Among 50,000 or so clones, 75% to 95% were seen once, and the ten largest hold approximately 5.9%.

The V and J genes are TRBV10-2 and TRBJ2-3; 7 positions match TRBD2. This receptor was taken from a man between 65 and 79 years old with active COVID-19. The sequenced sample was peripheral blood. The CDR3 region is CASSESYRGGTDTQYF. The CDR3 DNA reads TGCGCCAGCAGTGAGTCGTATCGGGGGGGCACAGATACGCAGTATTTT.